This T cell receptor beta chain was recorded in a study of CD8 T cells in ankylosing spondylitis. Findings of the study overall: Apparently characteristic of ankylosing spondylitis blood was a TCR beta motif (about 8 highly homologous variants). With a CD8+ phenotype, disease-linked clones were relatively rare in peripheral blood.

Losses at the gene ends were 3 bases for V and 4 bases for J; bases not matched to a gene: 2. The CDR3 runs 15 residues. Germline V lookup: CDR1 SNHLY, CDR2 FYNNEI. This clonotype was counted ten times or more. The antigen is not known. TCRdb independently ran MiXCR on the 5' RACE reads; one entry per CDR3 protein. The sample yields about 460,000 distinct CDR3 sequences, about 5.4% seen once. The sample consisted of blood, either unsorted or a sorted T cell fraction (not recorded which). The chain combines TRBV2 with TRBJ2-4; 11 positions match TRBD2. This TCR was sampled from a male donor with ankylosing spondylitis. The CDR3 region has the DNA TGTGCCAGCAGTGAGCGGACTAGCGGGAAAAACATTCAGTACTTC. It is translated as CASSERTSGKNIQYF.